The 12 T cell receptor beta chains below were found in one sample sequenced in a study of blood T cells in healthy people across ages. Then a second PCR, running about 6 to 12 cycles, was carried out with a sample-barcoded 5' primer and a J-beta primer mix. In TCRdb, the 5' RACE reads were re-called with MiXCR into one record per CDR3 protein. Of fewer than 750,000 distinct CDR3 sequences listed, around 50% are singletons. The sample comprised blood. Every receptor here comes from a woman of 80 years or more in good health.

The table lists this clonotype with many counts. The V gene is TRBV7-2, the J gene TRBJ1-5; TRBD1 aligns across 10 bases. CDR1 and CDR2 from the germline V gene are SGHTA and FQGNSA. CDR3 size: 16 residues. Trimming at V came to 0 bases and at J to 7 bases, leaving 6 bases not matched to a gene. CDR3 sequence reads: CASSLALDRGHQPQHF. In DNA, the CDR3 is TGTGCCAGCAGCTTAGCCTTAGACAGGGGGCACCAGCCCCAGCATTTT.

The CDR3 DNA reads as TGTGCCAGCAGGAAACTAGCGGGAGAGTCCGGCGGGACCCAGTACTTC. It encodes CASRKLAGESGGTQYF. The rearrangement links TRBV6-1 to TRBJ2-5; 11 bases agree with TRBD2. This CDR3 spans 16 amino acids. V lost 6 bases, J lost 7 bases, and 13 bases stayed unmatched. Germline CDR1 is MNHNS and CDR2 is SASEGT.

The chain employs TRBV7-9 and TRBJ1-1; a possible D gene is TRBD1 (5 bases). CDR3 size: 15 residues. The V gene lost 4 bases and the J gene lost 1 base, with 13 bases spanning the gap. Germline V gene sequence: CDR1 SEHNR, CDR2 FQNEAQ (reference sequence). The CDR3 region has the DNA TGTGCCAGCAGCTCACCTACAGGTAGGAACACTGAAGCTTTCTTT. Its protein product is CASSSPTGRNTEAFF.

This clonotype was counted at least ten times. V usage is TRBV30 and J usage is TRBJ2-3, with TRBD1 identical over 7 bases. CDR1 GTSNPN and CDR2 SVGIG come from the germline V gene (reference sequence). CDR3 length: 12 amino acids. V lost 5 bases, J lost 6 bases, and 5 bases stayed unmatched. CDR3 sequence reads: CAWAHRGDTQYF. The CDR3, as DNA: TGTGCCTGGGCGCACAGGGGTGATACGCAGTATTTT.

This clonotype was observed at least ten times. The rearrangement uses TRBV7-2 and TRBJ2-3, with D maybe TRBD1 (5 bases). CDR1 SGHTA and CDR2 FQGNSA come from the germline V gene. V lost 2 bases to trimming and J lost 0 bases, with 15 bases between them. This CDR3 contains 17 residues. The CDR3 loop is CASSLRPRASSTDTQYF. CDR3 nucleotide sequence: TGTGCCAGCAGCTTAAGACCCAGGGCCTCTAGCACAGATACGCAGTATTTT.

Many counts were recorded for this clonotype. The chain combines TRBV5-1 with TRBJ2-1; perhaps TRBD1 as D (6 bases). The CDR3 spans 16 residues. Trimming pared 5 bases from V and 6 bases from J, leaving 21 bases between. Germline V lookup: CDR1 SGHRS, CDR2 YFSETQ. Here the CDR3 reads CASRDLGQGKVNEQFF. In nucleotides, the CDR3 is TGCGCCAGCAGGGACTTGGGTCAGGGGAAGGTCAATGAGCAGTTCTTC.

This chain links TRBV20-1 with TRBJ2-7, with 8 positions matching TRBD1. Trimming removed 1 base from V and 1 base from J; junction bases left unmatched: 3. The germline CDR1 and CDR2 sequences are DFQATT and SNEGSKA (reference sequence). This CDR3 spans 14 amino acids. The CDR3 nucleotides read TGCAGTGCTAGAGTCAGGGGGCGATCCTACGAGCAGTACTTC. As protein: CSARVRGRSYEQYF.

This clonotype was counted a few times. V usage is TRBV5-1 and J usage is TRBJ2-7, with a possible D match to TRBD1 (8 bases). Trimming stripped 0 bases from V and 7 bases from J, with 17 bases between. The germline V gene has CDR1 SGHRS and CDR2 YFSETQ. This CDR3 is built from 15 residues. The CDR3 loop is CASSLEQGGDNEQYF. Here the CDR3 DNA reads TGCGCCAGCAGCTTGGAACAGGGGGGGGACAATGAGCAGTACTTC.

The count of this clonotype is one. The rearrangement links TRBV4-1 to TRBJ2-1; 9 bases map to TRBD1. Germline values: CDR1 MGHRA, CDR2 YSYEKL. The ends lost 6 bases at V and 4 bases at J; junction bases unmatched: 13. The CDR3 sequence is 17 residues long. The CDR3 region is CASSPSPGQGQYNEQFF. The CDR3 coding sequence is TGCGCCAGCAGTCCAAGTCCCGGACAGGGGCAGTACAATGAGCAGTTCTTC.

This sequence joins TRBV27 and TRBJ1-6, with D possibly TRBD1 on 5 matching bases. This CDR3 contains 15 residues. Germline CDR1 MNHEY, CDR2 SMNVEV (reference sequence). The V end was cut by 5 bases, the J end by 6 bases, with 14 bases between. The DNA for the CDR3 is TGTGCCAGCAGTGCCGACACAGGAGGTAATTCACCCCTCCACTTT. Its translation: CASSADTGGNSPLHF.

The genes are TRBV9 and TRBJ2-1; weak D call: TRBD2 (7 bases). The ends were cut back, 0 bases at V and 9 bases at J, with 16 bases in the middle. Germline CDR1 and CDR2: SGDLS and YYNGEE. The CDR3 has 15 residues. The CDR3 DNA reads TGTGCCAGCAGCGTAGATGTAGGGGGGGGGGCTGAGCAGTTCTTC. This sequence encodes CASSVDVGGGAEQFF.

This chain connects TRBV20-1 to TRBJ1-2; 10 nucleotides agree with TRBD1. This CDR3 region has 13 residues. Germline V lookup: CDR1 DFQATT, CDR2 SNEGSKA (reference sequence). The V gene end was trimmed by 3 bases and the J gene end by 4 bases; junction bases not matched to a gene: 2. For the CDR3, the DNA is TGCAGTGCTAGGGGGACAGGGGTCTATGGCTACACCTTC. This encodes CSARGTGVYGYTF.